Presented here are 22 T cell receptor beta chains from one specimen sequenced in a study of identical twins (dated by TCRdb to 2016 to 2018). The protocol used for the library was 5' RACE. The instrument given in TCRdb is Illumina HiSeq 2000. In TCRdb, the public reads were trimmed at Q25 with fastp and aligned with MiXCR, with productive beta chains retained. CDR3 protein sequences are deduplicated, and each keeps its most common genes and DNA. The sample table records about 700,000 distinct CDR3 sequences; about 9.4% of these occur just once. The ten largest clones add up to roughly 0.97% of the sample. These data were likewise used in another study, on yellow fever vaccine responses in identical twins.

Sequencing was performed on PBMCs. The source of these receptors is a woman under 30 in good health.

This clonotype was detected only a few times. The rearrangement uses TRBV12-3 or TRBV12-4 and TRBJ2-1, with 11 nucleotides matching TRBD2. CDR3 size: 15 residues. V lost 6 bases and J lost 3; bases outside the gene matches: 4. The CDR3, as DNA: TGTGCCAGCAGGGAGGGACTAGCGGTCTACAATGAGCAGTTCTTC. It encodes CASREGLAVYNEQFF.

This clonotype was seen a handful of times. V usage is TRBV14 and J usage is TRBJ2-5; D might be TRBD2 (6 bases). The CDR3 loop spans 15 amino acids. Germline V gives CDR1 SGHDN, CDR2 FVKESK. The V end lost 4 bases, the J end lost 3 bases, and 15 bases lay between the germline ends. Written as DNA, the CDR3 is TGTGCCAGCAGCCCCATGGGTTGGGGGGAAGAGACCCAGTACTTC. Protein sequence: CASSPMGWGEETQYF.

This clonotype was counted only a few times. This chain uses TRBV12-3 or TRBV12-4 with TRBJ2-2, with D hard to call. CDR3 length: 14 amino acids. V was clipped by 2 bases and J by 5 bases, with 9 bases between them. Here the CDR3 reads CASSLLLGTGELFF. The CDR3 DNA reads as TGTGCCAGCAGTTTATTGTTAGGTACCGGGGAGCTGTTTTTT.

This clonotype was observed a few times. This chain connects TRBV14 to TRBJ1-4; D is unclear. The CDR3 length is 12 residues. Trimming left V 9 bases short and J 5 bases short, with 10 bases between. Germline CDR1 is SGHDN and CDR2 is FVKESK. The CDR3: CASGRSNEKLFF. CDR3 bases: TGTGCCAGTGGACGGTCGAATGAAAAACTGTTTTTT.

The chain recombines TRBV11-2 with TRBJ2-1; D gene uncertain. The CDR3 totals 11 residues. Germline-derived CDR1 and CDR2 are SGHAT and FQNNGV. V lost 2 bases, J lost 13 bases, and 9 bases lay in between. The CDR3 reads CASSLSYYQFF. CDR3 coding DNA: TGTGCCAGCAGCTTATCCTATTATCAGTTCTTC.

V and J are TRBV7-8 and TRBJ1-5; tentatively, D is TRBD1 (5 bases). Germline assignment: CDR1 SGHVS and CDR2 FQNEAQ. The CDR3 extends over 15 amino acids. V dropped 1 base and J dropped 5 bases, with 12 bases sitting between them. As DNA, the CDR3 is TGTGCCAGCAGCTTAGGGGTGGGGGGAGATCAGCCCCAGCATTTT. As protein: CASSLGVGGDQPQHF. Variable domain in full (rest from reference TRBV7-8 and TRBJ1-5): GAGVSQSPRYKVAKRGQDVALRCDPISGHVSLFWYQQALGQGPEFLTYFQNEAQLDKSGLPSDRFFAERPEGSVSTLKIQRTQQEDSAVYLCASSLGVGGDQPQHFGDGTRLSIL.

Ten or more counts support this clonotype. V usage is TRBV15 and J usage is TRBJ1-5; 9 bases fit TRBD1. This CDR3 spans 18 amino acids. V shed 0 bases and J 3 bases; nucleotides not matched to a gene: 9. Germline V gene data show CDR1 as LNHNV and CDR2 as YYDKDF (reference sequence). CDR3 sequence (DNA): TGTGCCACCAGCAGAGATGCCGGGACAGGGCTTTTCAATCAGCCCCAGCATTTT. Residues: CATSRDAGTGLFNQPQHF.

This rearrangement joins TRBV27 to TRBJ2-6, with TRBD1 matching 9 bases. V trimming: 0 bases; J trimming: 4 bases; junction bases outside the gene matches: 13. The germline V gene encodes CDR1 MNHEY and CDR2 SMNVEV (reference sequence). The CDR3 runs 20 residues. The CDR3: CASSLSFLQGAVKGANVLTF. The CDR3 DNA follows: TGTGCCAGCAGTTTATCGTTCCTACAGGGGGCGGTAAAAGGGGCCAACGTCCTGACTTTC.

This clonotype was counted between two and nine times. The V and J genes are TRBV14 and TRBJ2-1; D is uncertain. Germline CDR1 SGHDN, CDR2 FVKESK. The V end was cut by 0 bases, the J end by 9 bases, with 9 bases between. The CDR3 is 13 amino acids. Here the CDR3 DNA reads TGTGCCAGCAGCCAAGATCTACTCCTTGAGCAGTTCTTC. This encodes CASSQDLLLEQFF. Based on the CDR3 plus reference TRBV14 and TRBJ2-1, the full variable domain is EAGVTQFPSHSVIEKGQTVTLRCDPISGHDNLYWYRRVMGKEIKFLLHFVKESKQDESGMPNNRFLAERTGGTYSTLKVQPAELEDSGVYFCASSQDLLLEQFFGPGTRLTVL.

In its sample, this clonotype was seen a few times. Here the CDR3 DNA reads TGCAGCGTTGGAGGGGGGGGGTTCTCCGGGGAGCTGTTTTTT. Its protein product is CSVGGGGFSGELFF. The chain uses TRBV29-1 and TRBJ2-2; perhaps TRBD2 as D (7 bases). V was clipped by 4 bases and J by 6 bases, with 15 bases between them. The CDR3 is 14 residues long. CDR1 SQVTM and CDR2 ANQGSEA come from the germline V gene.

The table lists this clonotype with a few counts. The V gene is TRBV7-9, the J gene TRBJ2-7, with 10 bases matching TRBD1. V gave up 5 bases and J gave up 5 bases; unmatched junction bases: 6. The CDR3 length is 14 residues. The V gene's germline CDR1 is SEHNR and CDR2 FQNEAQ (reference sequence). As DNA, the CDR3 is TGTGCCAGCAGCAGGGGACAGGGGTACGACGAGCAGTACTTC. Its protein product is CASSRGQGYDEQYF.

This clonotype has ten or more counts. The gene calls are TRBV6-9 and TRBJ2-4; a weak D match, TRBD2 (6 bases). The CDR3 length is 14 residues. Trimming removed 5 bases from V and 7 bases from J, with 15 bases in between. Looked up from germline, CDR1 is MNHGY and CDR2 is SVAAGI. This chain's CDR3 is CASSPSGRGNIQYF. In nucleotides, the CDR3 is TGTGCCAGCAGTCCATCGGGACGGGGGAACATTCAGTACTTC.

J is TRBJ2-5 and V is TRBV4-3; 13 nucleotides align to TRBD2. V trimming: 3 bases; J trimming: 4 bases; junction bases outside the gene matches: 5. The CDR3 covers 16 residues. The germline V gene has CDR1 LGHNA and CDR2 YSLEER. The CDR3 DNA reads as TGCGCCAGCAGCCACGACCGGACTAGCGGGAGAGAGACCCAGTACTTC. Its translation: CASSHDRTSGRETQYF.

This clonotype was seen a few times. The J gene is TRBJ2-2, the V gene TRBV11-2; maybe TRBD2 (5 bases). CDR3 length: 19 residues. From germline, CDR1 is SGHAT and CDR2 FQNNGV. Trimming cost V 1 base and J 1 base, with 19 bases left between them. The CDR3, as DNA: TGTGCCAGCAGCTTAGGCCCTAGAGGAGGAAGGAAGAACACCGGGGAGCTGTTTTTT. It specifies CASSLGPRGGRKNTGELFF.

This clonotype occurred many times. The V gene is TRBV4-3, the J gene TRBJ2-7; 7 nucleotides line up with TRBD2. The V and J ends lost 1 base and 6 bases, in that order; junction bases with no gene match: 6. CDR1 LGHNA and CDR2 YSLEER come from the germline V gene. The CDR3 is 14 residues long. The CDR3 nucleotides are TGCGCCAGCAGCCAAGGTGGGTCTAGCGGCGAGCAGTACTTC. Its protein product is CASSQGGSSGEQYF.

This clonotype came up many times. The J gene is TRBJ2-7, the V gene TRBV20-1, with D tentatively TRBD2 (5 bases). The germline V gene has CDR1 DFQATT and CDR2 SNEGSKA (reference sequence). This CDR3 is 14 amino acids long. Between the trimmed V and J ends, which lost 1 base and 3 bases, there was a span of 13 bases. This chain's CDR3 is CSARGGQLFYEQYF. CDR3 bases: TGCAGTGCTAGAGGAGGGCAGCTTTTCTACGAGCAGTACTTC.

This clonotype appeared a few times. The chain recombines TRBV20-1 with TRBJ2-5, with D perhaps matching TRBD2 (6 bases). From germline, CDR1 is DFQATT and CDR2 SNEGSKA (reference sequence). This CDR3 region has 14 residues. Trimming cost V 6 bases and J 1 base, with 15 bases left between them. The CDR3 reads CSAVGSGSQETQYF. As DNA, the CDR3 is TGCAGTGCCGTGGGGAGCGGGTCCCAAGAGACCCAGTACTTC.

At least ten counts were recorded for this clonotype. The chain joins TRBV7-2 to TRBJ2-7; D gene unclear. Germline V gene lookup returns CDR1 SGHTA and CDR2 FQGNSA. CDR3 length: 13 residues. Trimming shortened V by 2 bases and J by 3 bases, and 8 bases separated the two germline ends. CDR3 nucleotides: TGTGCCAGCAGCTTAACCCTAGGCTACGAGCAGTACTTC. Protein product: CASSLTLGYEQYF.

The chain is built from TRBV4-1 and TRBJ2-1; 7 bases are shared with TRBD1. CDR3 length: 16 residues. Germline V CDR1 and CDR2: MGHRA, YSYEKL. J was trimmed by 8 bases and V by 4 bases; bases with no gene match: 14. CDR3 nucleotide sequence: TGCGCCAGCAGCCCGACCGGGACAGCTAAGAGGGATGAGCAGTTCTTC. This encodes CASSPTGTAKRDEQFF.

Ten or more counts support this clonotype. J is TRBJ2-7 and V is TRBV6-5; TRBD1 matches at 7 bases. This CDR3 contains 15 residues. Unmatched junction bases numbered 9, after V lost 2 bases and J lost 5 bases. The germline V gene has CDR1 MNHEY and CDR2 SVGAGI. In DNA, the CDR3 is TGTGCCAGCAGTTACAAAGGGGGCGTTTTTCACGAGCAGTACTTC. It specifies CASSYKGGVFHEQYF.

CDR3 amino acids: CASSQQATNYGYTF. The CDR3 nucleotides read TGTGCCAGCAGCCAACAGGCTACTAACTATGGCTACACCTTC. V and J are TRBV14 and TRBJ1-2; D uncertain. Germline V CDR1 and CDR2: SGHDN, FVKESK. Trimming pared 2 bases from V and 0 bases from J, leaving 7 bases between. The CDR3 contains 14 residues. Full variable domain (missing parts from reference TRBV14 and TRBJ1-2): EAGVTQFPSHSVIEKGQTVTLRCDPISGHDNLYWYRRVMGKEIKFLLHFVKESKQDESGMPNNRFLAERTGGTYSTLKVQPAELEDSGVYFCASSQQATNYGYTFGSGTRLTVV.

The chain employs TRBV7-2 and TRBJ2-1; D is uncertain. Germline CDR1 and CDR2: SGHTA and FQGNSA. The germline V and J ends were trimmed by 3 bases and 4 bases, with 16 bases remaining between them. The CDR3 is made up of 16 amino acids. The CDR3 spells CASSFRRLSTYNEQFF. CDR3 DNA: TGTGCCAGCAGCTTTCGACGACTTTCAACTTACAATGAGCAGTTCTTC.